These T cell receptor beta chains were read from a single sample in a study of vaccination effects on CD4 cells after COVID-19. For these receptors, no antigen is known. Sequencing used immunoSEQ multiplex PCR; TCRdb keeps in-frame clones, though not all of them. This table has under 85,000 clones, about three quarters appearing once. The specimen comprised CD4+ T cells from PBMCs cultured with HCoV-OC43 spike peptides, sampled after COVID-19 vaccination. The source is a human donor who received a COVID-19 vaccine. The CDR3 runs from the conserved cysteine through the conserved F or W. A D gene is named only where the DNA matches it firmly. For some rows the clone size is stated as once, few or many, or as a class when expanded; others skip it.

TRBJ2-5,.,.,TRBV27,TGTGCCAGCAGTTTACGTACGGGGCAAGAGACCCAGTACTTC,CASSLRTGQETQYF
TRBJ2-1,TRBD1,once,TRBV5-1,TGCGCCAGCAGCCCGACAGGGGGCTCCTACAATGAGCAGTTCTTC,CASSPTGGSYNEQFF
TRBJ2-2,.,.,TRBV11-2,TGTGCCAGCAGCTTAAATTTAGCGACCGGGGAGCTGTTTTTT,CASSLNLATGELFF
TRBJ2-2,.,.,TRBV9,TGTGCCAGCAGCGTGTCGGGGCTTAACACCGGGGAGCTGTTTTTT,CASSVSGLNTGELFF
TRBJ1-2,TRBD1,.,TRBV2,TGTGCCAGCAGTGAAGCAGACAGGGGACGCTACACCTTC,CASSEADRGRYTF
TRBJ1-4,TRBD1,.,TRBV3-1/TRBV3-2,TGTGCCAGCAGCTACCCGGGACAGGGGAATGAAAAACTGTTTTTT,CASSYPGQGNEKLFF
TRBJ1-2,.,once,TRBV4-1,TGCGCCAGCAGCCAAGGTGGCGGCGGAATCTATGGCTACACCTTC,CASSQGGGGIYGYTF
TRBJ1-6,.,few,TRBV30,TGTGCCTGGAGTGTGGGGCAGAGCTCCTATAATTCACCCCTCCACTTT,CAWSVGQSSYNSPLHF
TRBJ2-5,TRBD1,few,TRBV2,TGTGCCAGCAGTCGGGACAGCCAAGAGACCCAGTACTTC,CASSRDSQETQYF
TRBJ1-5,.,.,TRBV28,TGTGCCAGCAGTTACAGGGTAATTGTTCAGCCCCAGCATTTT,CASSYRVIVQPQHF
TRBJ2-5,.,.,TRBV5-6,TGTGCCAGCAGCTTAAGTCGCGTTCCGATGGGGCAAGAGACCCAGTACTTC,CASSLSRVPMGQETQYF
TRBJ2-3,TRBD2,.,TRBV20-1,TGCAGTGCTAGTGCGGGGGCAGATACGCAGTATTTT,CSASAGADTQYF
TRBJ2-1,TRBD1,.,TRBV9,TGTGCCAGCAGCACCCCCGGACAGGTCAGGCAGTTCTTC,CASSTPGQVRQFF
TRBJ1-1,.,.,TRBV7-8,TGTGCCAGCAGCTTAGTAACGGTGAACACTGAAGCTTTCTTT,CASSLVTVNTEAFF
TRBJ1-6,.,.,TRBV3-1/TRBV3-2,TGTGCCAGCAGCCAAGATAGAGCCCCGCGGGGTTCACCCCTCCACTTT,CASSQDRAPRGSPLHF
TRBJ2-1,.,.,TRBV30,TGTGCCTGGAGTAGGTTCCGAGGTTACAATGAGCAGTTCTTC,CAWSRFRGYNEQFF
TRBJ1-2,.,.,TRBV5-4,TGTGCCAGCAGCCTCGAGCGCAGGGACTATGGCTACACCTTC,CASSLERRDYGYTF
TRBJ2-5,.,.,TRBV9,TGTGCCAGCAGCGTAGATTATACGACCCAGTACTTC,CASSVDYTTQYF
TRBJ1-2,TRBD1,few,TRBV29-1,TGCAGCGTTGGACAGGGGAACTATGGCTACACCTTC,CSVGQGNYGYTF
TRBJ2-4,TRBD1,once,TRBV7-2,TGTGCCAGCAGCTTAGCCCCTCCGGGACAGGCGTCTCTAGCCAAAAACATTCAGTACTTC,CASSLAPPGQASLAKNIQYF
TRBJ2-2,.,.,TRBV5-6,TGTGCCAGCAGCTTGGCCGGGGGAGCCACCGGGGAGCTGTTTTTT,CASSLAGGATGELFF
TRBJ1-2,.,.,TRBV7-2,TGTGCCAGCAGCCCCGAGGAGGGATACGCCCGGCACTATGGCTACACCTTC,CASSPEEGYARHYGYTF
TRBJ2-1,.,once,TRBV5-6,TGTGCCAGCAGCTTGGGACAGGCTGACAATGAGCAGTTCTTC,CASSLGQADNEQFF
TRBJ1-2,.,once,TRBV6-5,TGTGCCAGCAGTTTCCACTCCCGTGCAGCTAACTATGGCTACACCTTC,CASSFHSRAANYGYTF
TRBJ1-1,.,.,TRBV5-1,TGCGCCAGCAGATCAGAGGGGAGTGAAGCTTTCTTT,CASRSEGSEAFF
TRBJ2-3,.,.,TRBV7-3,TGTGCCAGCAGCTTAAGACAGACCACAGATACGCAGTATTTT,CASSLRQTTDTQYF
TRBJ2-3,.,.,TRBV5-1,TGCGCCAGCAGCTTGGTTAGCTCCAGCACAGATACGCAGTATTTT,CASSLVSSSTDTQYF
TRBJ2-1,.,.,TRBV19,TGTGCCAGTAGCTCAACCATCGAAGGTGAGCAGTTCTTC,CASSSTIEGEQFF
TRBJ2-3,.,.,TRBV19,TGTGCCAGTAGTATAAACCCACAGGGAGTAGATACGCAGTATTTT,CASSINPQGVDTQYF
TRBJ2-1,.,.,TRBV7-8,TGTGCCAGCAGCTTAAGGACTGGGGGCGATGAGCAGTTCTTC,CASSLRTGGDEQFF
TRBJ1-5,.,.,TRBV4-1,TGCGCCAGCAGCCAAGAGTCGGCTGAGGCAGGGAGTATCTATAGCAATCAGCCCCAGCATTTT,CASSQESAEAGSIYSNQPQHF
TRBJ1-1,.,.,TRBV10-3,TGTGCCATCAGTGTTGGGGGAATGAGCACTGAAGCTTTCTTT,CAISVGGMSTEAFF
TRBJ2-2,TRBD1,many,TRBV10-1,TGCGCCAGCAGAGGACAGGCCGGGGAGCTGTTTTTT,CASRGQAGELFF